Below, 28 T cell receptor beta chains from the same sample are listed, as sequenced in a study of shared clonotypes between healthy human individuals. Measured with immunoSEQ multiplex PCR; TCRdb has only the in-frame clones, and not every one. This sample has about 580,000 clones, with 95% to 98% found just once. CD8 cells regarded as naive lacked CD45RO, were positively chosen for CCR7, and omitted terminally differentiated effector memory CD45RA+ cells. The sequenced sample consisted of naive CD8+ T cells sorted from blood. The receptor set was obtained from a man aged 25 to 45 in good health.

The chain is built from TRBV11-2 and TRBJ2-1, with a tentative D call TRBD1 (6 bases). CDR1 is SGHAT and CDR2 is FQNNGV in the germline V gene. The V end was cut by 5 bases, the J end by 0 bases, with 11 bases between. This CDR3 contains 15 residues. DNA of the CDR3: TGTGCCAGCAGCCGACAGGCGAGCTCCTACAATGAGCAGTTCTTC. This translates into CASSRQASSYNEQFF.

The chain joins TRBV29-1 to TRBJ2-7; 11 bases line up with TRBD2. Unmatched junction bases numbered 10, after V lost 0 bases and J lost 6 bases. The germline CDR1 and CDR2 sequences are SQVTM and ANQGSEA. The CDR3 totals 16 residues. The CDR3 loop reads CSVEDQELAGVGEQYF. CDR3 DNA sequence: TGCAGCGTTGAAGATCAGGAACTAGCGGGAGTTGGCGAGCAGTACTTC.

The rearrangement uses TRBV6-5 and TRBJ1-5; D not certain. CDR1 MNHEY and CDR2 SVGAGI come from the germline V gene. V was cut by 6 bases and J by 2 bases, with 8 bases left in between. The CDR3 is 13 amino acids. The CDR3 reads CASSLRGNQPQHF. DNA for the CDR3: TGTGCCAGCAGCTTGCGTGGCAATCAGCCCCAGCATTTT.

The rearrangement links TRBV7-8 to TRBJ2-7; 8 bases fit TRBD1. The junction had 8 bases not matched to a gene; V was cut back by 0 bases and J by 7 bases. Germline-derived CDR1 and CDR2 are SGHVS and FQNEAQ. The CDR3 has 15 amino acids. CDR3 amino acids: CASSLATGAAEEQYF. CDR3 DNA sequence: TGTGCCAGCAGCTTAGCGACAGGGGCGGCAGAAGAGCAGTACTTC.

CDR3 DNA: TGTGCCAGCCGCCCGTCCTCAACCGCCGAGCAGTACTTC. It codes for CASRPSSTAEQYF. The V call is TRBV7-9, the J call TRBJ2-7; D gene unclear. Germline CDR1 SEHNR, CDR2 FQNEAQ (reference sequence). The length of the CDR3 is 13 residues. With 8 bases removed from V and 6 bases from J, the gap between germline ends came to 17 bases.

The chain has TRBV9 and TRBJ2-1; a possible D gene is TRBD1 (5 bases). Between the trimmed V and J ends, which lost 0 bases and 1 base, there was a span of 14 bases. The CDR3 is made up of 17 amino acids. CDR1 is SGDLS, CDR2 YYNGEE, per germline. CDR3: CASSVEGAMLSYNEQFF. The CDR3 DNA reads as TGTGCCAGCAGCGTAGAAGGGGCAATGCTATCCTACAATGAGCAGTTCTTC.

This rearrangement joins TRBV7-9 to TRBJ2-7, with D perhaps TRBD1 (5 bases). Germline V gene lookup returns CDR1 SEHNR and CDR2 FQNEAQ (reference sequence). The V and J ends lost 5 bases and 2 bases respectively, with 16 bases between them. The CDR3 spans 15 residues. The CDR3 DNA sequence: TGTGCCAGCAGCCCCGACGGACACCTCGCCTACGAGCAGTACTTC. Its protein is CASSPDGHLAYEQYF.

The genes are TRBV2 and TRBJ2-7, with 7 bases identical to TRBD1. The J segment lost 3 bases and the V segment lost 8 bases, leaving 16 bases of the junction unmatched. The germline V gene encodes CDR1 SNHLY and CDR2 FYNNEI. The CDR3 totals 16 residues. The CDR3 sequence is CASLGEGGDQIYEQYF. Written as DNA, the CDR3 is TGTGCCAGCCTAGGGGAAGGGGGCGACCAAATCTACGAGCAGTACTTC.

This chain connects TRBV6-6 to TRBJ2-5; D is possibly TRBD2 (6 bases). Germline V gene sequence: CDR1 MNHNY, CDR2 SVGAGI (reference sequence). V was cut by 7 bases and J by 0 bases, with 15 bases left in between. The CDR3 covers 15 residues. Written as DNA, the CDR3 is TGTGCCAGCATGCCGAGGGGAGGCAACCAAGAGACCCAGTACTTC. This gives the protein CASMPRGGNQETQYF.

The genes are TRBV19 and TRBJ2-1; possible D gene TRBD1, 5 bases. This CDR3 is 15 amino acids long. Between the trimmed V and J ends, which lost 1 base and 4 bases, there was a span of 11 bases. Germline lookup yields CDR1 LNHDA and CDR2 SQIVND (reference sequence). The CDR3 sequence is CASSIVAGIYNEQFF. Written as DNA, the CDR3 is TGTGCCAGTAGTATAGTGGCAGGGATTTACAATGAGCAGTTCTTC.

V and J are TRBV27 and TRBJ2-7, with TRBD2 matching over 10 bases. The CDR3 has 15 residues. Germline CDR1 is MNHEY and CDR2 is SMNVEV (reference sequence). V lost 6 bases, J lost 7 bases, and 12 bases stayed unmatched. The CDR3 sequence is CASRPSSGSLKEQYF. As DNA, the CDR3 is TGTGCCAGCAGACCCTCTAGCGGGAGTTTGAAAGAGCAGTACTTC.

This chain uses TRBV6-6 with TRBJ1-2; D not resolved. V was cut by 0 bases and J by 8 bases, with 13 bases left in between. Germline V gene lookup returns CDR1 MNHNY and CDR2 SVGAGI (reference sequence). The CDR3 sequence is 14 residues long. The CDR3 DNA reads TGTGCCAGCAGTTACTCGAGTCAGGAAAAAGGCTACACCTTC. Protein: CASSYSSQEKGYTF.

The chain joins TRBV7-9 to TRBJ2-3; D could derive from TRBD1 or TRBD2 (5 bases each). The CDR3 sequence is 14 residues long. CDR1 SEHNR and CDR2 FQNEAQ come from the germline V gene (reference sequence). V dropped 2 bases and J dropped 5 bases, with 11 bases sitting between them. CDR3 DNA: TGTGCCAGCAGCTTACTTCTGGGGGAAGATACGCAGTATTTT. This gives the protein CASSLLLGEDTQYF.

The rearrangement links TRBV7-9 to TRBJ1-4, with a tentative D call TRBD1 (5 bases). The CDR3 totals 14 residues. V was trimmed by 6 bases and J by 8 bases, leaving 16 bases between them. Germline CDR1 SEHNR, CDR2 FQNEAQ (reference sequence). The chain's CDR3 is CASRPPGELEKLFF. The CDR3, as DNA: TGTGCCAGCAGGCCCCCGGGGGAATTGGAAAAACTGTTTTTT. Full variable domain (remainder filled in from reference TRBV7-9 and TRBJ1-4): DTGVSQNPRHKITKRGQNVTFRCDPISEHNRLYWYRQTLGQGPEFLTYFQNEAQLEKSRLLSDRFSAERPKGSFSTLEIQRTEQGDSAMYLCASRPPGELEKLFFGSGTQLSVL.

This clone was recorded only once. The gene calls are TRBV27 and TRBJ2-1, with D hard to call. The germline V gene has CDR1 MNHEY and CDR2 SMNVEV (reference sequence). This CDR3 has 14 residues. V was pared by 4 bases and J by 6 bases, with 13 bases between. The CDR3 loop is CASSSGSYGNEQFF. The CDR3 bases are TGTGCCAGCAGTTCGGGTAGCTATGGCAATGAGCAGTTCTTC.

J is TRBJ2-6 and V is TRBV2; no reliable D call. The CDR3 has 15 amino acids. Germline V gene data show CDR1 as SNHLY and CDR2 as FYNNEI. The ends were cut back, 6 bases at V and 0 bases at J, with 9 bases in the middle. The CDR3 coding sequence is TGTGCCAGCAGGATGGACGCCTCTGGGGCCAACGTCCTGACTTTC. Translation: CASRMDASGANVLTF.

The chain joins TRBV14 to TRBJ2-3; 10 nucleotides agree with TRBD2. CDR1 SGHDN and CDR2 FVKESK come from the germline V gene. CDR3 length: 13 amino acids. CDR3: CGSGTSGTDTQYF. CDR3 in DNA: TGTGGATCCGGGACTAGCGGCACAGATACGCAGTATTTT.

The J gene is TRBJ2-5, the V gene TRBV6-5; D remains unclear. Germline loops: CDR1 MNHEY, CDR2 SVGAGI. V gave up 4 bases and J gave up 5 bases, with 17 bases separating them. The CDR3 extends over 15 amino acids. The CDR3 coding sequence is TGTGCCAGCAGTTTTAAACCTTACCTGGTGGAGACCCAGTACTTC. Its protein is CASSFKPYLVETQYF.

CDR3 DNA sequence: TGTGCCAGCAGCCCAACACTGGGGACGGGTAATGAAAAACTGTTTTTT. It is translated as CASSPTLGTGNEKLFF. The gene calls are TRBV7-8 and TRBJ1-4, with D perhaps matching TRBD1 (5 bases). The germline V gene has CDR1 SGHVS and CDR2 FQNEAQ. The V end lost 5 bases, the J end lost 4 bases, and 17 bases lay between the germline ends. The length of the CDR3 is 16 residues.

The rearrangement uses TRBV7-6 and TRBJ2-3; no firm D call. Germline CDR1 SGHVS, CDR2 FNYEAQ. The CDR3 spans 16 residues. With 5 bases removed from V and 0 bases from J, the gap between germline ends came to 15 bases. CDR3 amino acids: CASSLDPGGSTDTQYF. In DNA form, the CDR3 reads TGTGCCAGCAGCCTCGATCCGGGTGGGAGCACAGATACGCAGTATTTT.

The chain has TRBV11-2 and TRBJ2-2; D unresolved. The germline CDR1 and CDR2 sequences are SGHAT and FQNNGV. This CDR3 has 12 residues. Trimming cost V 2 bases and J 6 bases, with 4 bases left between them. The CDR3 spells CASSLMSGELFF. For the CDR3, the DNA is TGTGCCAGCAGCTTAATGTCCGGGGAGCTGTTTTTT. Using reference TRBV11-2 and TRBJ2-2 for the parts outside the CDR3, the full variable domain is EAGVAQSPRYKIIEKRQSVAFWCNPISGHATLYWYQQILGQGPKLLIQFQNNGVVDDSQLPKDRFSAERLKGVDSTLKIQPAKLEDSAVYLCASSLMSGELFFGEGSRLTVL.

The CDR3 reads CASSLGDLARPDTQYF. The DNA for the CDR3 is TGTGCCAGCAGCTTAGGAGACTTAGCCAGGCCAGATACGCAGTATTTT. This sequence joins TRBV7-9 and TRBJ2-3; D ambiguous. The CDR3 has 16 residues. Trimming left V 1 base short and J 4 bases short, with 15 bases between. CDR1 is SEHNR and CDR2 is FQNEAQ in the germline V gene (reference sequence).

The rearrangement joins TRBV5-5 to TRBJ1-3, with D possibly matching TRBD1 (5 bases). The V gene lost 7 bases and the J gene lost 1 base, with 9 bases spanning the gap. Germline-derived CDR1 and CDR2 are SGHKS and YYEKEE (reference sequence). This CDR3 has 13 amino acids. Written as DNA, the CDR3 is TGTGCCAGCGGTAGGGGATCTGGAAACACCATATATTTT. Translation gives CASGRGSGNTIYF.

The rearrangement uses TRBV27 and TRBJ1-2; tentative D call: TRBD1 (5 bases). This CDR3 region has 14 residues. Trimming shortened V by 0 bases and J by 2 bases, and 7 bases separated the two germline ends. In germline, CDR1 is MNHEY, CDR2 SMNVEV (reference sequence). The CDR3 here is CASSLSTGNYGYTF. For the CDR3, the DNA is TGTGCCAGCAGTTTATCTACAGGCAACTATGGCTACACCTTC.

The CDR3 sequence: CASSWYGTSYEQFF. CDR3 DNA sequence: TGTGCCAGCAGCTGGTACGGGACTAGCTATGAGCAGTTCTTC. The chain combines TRBV11-2 with TRBJ2-1, with TRBD2 matching over 9 bases. The germline V gene has CDR1 SGHAT and CDR2 FQNNGV. Trimming took 4 bases from V and 8 from J; bases not matched to a gene: 6. There are 14 residues in the CDR3.

The chain is built from TRBV6-1 and TRBJ2-2; 10 nucleotides agree with TRBD1. V lost 5 bases and J lost 7; bases outside the gene matches: 7. The CDR3 runs 15 residues. Germline CDR1 reads MNHNS; CDR2 reads SASEGT. CDR3 coding DNA: TGTGCCAGCAGTAGGACAGGGGGTATCGACGGGGAGCTGTTTTTT. Its translation is CASSRTGGIDGELFF.

Turning to this clone: The sample carries other DNA sequences with the same CDR3. The V gene is TRBV2, the J gene TRBJ2-7; the D gene is possibly TRBD2 (6 bases). Per the germline V gene, CDR1 is SNHLY and CDR2 is FYNNEI. Trimming shortened V by 8 bases and J by 2 bases, and 10 bases separated the two germline ends. The CDR3 consists of 12 residues. The CDR3 coding sequence is TGTGCCAGCCAAGGAGGGCCCTACGAGCAGTACTTC. Its translation: CASQGGPYEQYF.

The chain employs TRBV28 and TRBJ1-3; D gene ambiguous. Per germline, CDR1 MDHEN and CDR2 SYDVKM. Between the trimmed V and J ends, which lost 4 bases and 3 bases, there was a span of 7 bases. The CDR3 spans 13 residues. The CDR3, as DNA: TGTGCCAGCAGTTCGACGGGTGGAAACACCATATATTTT. It encodes CASSSTGGNTIYF.